The 13 T cell receptor beta chains in this list originate from one sample, sequenced in a study of cytomegalovirus exposure and HLA in healthy donors. Here immunoSEQ multiplex PCR was the method, and the copy in TCRdb shows in-frame clones only, minus some. In the table there are 250,000 to 400,000 clones, approximately 86% of which are singletons. Source material: PBMCs. The receptors were gathered from a woman aged 30 to 39 in good health and CMV-seropositive.

This sequence joins TRBV7-8 and TRBJ1-1; TRBD1 agrees at 10 bases. The V gene end was trimmed by 5 bases and the J gene end by 5 bases; junction bases not matched to a gene: 23. The CDR3 runs to 20 residues. Germline CDR1 is SGHVS and CDR2 is FQNEAQ. The CDR3 reads CASSPIGPTGGLLKGTEAFF. The CDR3 nucleotides read TGTGCCAGCAGCCCAATCGGTCCGACAGGGGGCCTACTTAAGGGGACTGAAGCTTTCTTT. The variable domain in full, with the rest retrieved from reference TRBV7-8 and TRBJ1-1, is GAGVSQSPRYKVAKRGQDVALRCDPISGHVSLFWYQQALGQGPEFLTYFQNEAQLDKSGLPSDRFFAERPEGSVSTLKIQRTQQEDSAVYLCASSPIGPTGGLLKGTEAFFGQGTRLTVV.

This sequence joins TRBV7-8 and TRBJ2-6; either TRBD1 or TRBD2 may supply D (7 bases each). Germline-derived CDR1 and CDR2 are SGHVS and FQNEAQ. CDR3 length: 22 residues. The V end was cut by 1 base, the J end by 1 base, with 26 bases between. This CDR3 reads CASSLVRRGTAPLLSGANVLTF. The CDR3 nucleotides are TGTGCCAGCAGCTTAGTCAGGCGGGGGACAGCGCCCCTCTTATCTGGGGCCAACGTCCTGACTTTC.

The genes are TRBV27 and TRBJ2-3, with D maybe TRBD2 (5 bases). CDR3 length: 15 amino acids. Looked up from germline, CDR1 is MNHEY and CDR2 is SMNVEV (reference sequence). The V end was cut by 5 bases, the J end by 2 bases, with 14 bases between. The CDR3 sequence is CASSRWESHTDTQYF. CDR3 sequence (DNA): TGTGCCAGCAGTCGGTGGGAGTCGCACACAGATACGCAGTATTTT.

The gene calls are TRBV6-1 and TRBJ2-4; D is uncertain. Germline values: CDR1 MNHNS, CDR2 SASEGT. The CDR3 runs to 14 residues. V was trimmed by 1 base and J by 1 base, leaving 5 bases between them. The CDR3 nucleotides are TGTGCCAGCAGTGAAGAGTGGGCCAAAAACATTCAGTACTTC. The encoded protein is CASSEEWAKNIQYF.

This sequence joins TRBV30 and TRBJ2-3; 7 bases are a match to TRBD2. Germline V CDR1 and CDR2: GTSNPN, SVGIG (reference sequence). The V segment lost 2 bases and the J segment 0 bases; nucleotides outside the gene matches: 11. The length of the CDR3 is 17 residues. The CDR3 reads CAWSPSGGGGSTDTQYF. The CDR3 region has the DNA TGTGCCTGGAGTCCTTCAGGAGGCGGGGGAAGCACAGATACGCAGTATTTT.

The chain recombines TRBV7-2 with TRBJ1-1, with D unclear. The germline V gene encodes CDR1 SGHTA and CDR2 FQGNSA. Trimming cost V 8 bases and J 5 bases, with 12 bases left between them. The CDR3 loop spans 12 amino acids. CDR3 in amino acids: CASVWRLTEAFF. In DNA form, the CDR3 reads TGTGCCAGCGTCTGGAGGCTGACTGAAGCTTTCTTT.

The chain links TRBV9 to TRBJ2-5, with TRBD2 matching 13 bases. J was trimmed by 5 bases and V by 4 bases; bases with no gene match: 8. Germline CDR1 reads SGDLS; CDR2 reads YYNGEE. CDR3 length: 16 residues. The CDR3 sequence is CASSPWTSGSGETQYF. CDR3 sequence (DNA): TGTGCCAGCAGCCCCTGGACTAGCGGGAGTGGGGAGACCCAGTACTTC. Looking up the rest from reference TRBV9 and TRBJ2-5 gives the full variable domain: DSGVTQTPKHLITATGQRVTLRCSPRSGDLSVYWYQQSLDQGLQFLIQYYNGEERAKGNILERFSAQQFPDLHSELNLSSLELGDSALYFCASSPWTSGSGETQYFGPGTRLLVL.

This clone was seen only once. The chain recombines TRBV10-3 with TRBJ2-3; D ambiguous. Looked up from germline, CDR1 is ENHRY and CDR2 is SYGVKD. This CDR3 has 15 residues. Trimming cost V 2 bases and J 2 bases, with 11 bases left between them. The CDR3 DNA sequence: TGTGCCATCAGTGAGACAGTCTCGAACACAGATACGCAGTATTTT. This sequence encodes CAISETVSNTDTQYF.

The V and J genes are TRBV15 and TRBJ2-7, with D unresolved. This CDR3 spans 17 amino acids. Trimming stripped 0 bases from V and 1 base from J, with 16 bases between. Germline loops: CDR1 LNHNV, CDR2 YYDKDF (reference sequence). CDR3 sequence: CATSRESLLSGSYEQYF. The DNA of the CDR3 is TGTGCCACCAGCAGAGAATCTCTCCTCTCCGGGTCCTACGAGCAGTACTTC. The variable domain in full, with the rest retrieved from reference TRBV15 and TRBJ2-7, is DAMVIQNPRYQVTQFGKPVTLSCSQTLNHNVMYWYQQKSSQAPKLLFHYYDKDFNNEADTPDNFQSRRPNTSFCFLDIRSPGLGDTAMYLCATSRESLLSGSYEQYFGPGTRLTVT.

The gene calls are TRBV2 and TRBJ1-2; the D gene is possibly TRBD1 (6 bases). This CDR3 comprises 20 residues. Germline lookup yields CDR1 SNHLY and CDR2 FYNNEI. V gave up 4 bases and J gave up 2 bases, with 29 bases separating them. CDR3 protein: CASSVAPTPGHPGDNYGYTF. The CDR3 DNA follows: TGTGCCAGCAGTGTCGCTCCAACTCCGGGACACCCGGGGGACAACTATGGCTACACCTTC.

There are a few counts of this clone. The chain carries TRBV5-4 and TRBJ2-1; TRBD2 matches 14 bases. V gave up 4 bases and J gave up 7 bases; unmatched junction bases: 4. Germline CDR1 and CDR2: SGHNT and YYREEE (reference sequence). The CDR3 extends over 15 amino acids. CDR3 nucleotides: TGTGCCAGCAGCCCGGGACTAGCGGGGGATAATGAGCAGTTCTTC. Translation: CASSPGLAGDNEQFF.

This rearrangement joins TRBV5-1 to TRBJ2-3; D uncertain. There are 14 residues in the CDR3. V gave up 4 bases and J gave up 5 bases, with 14 bases separating them. The germline V gene encodes CDR1 SGHRS and CDR2 YFSETQ. This CDR3 reads CASSATATRDTQYF. The CDR3 bases are TGCGCCAGCAGCGCCACGGCGACCCGAGATACGCAGTATTTT.

The rearrangement links TRBV6-1 to TRBJ2-2; 7 positions match TRBD2. In germline, CDR1 is MNHNS, CDR2 SASEGT. The CDR3 is 16 amino acids. Trimming took 4 bases from V and 6 from J; bases not matched to a gene: 11. DNA for the CDR3: TGTGCCAGCAGTGGCCCCGGGACTACCATCCCCGGGGAGCTGTTTTTT. This gives the protein CASSGPGTTIPGELFF.